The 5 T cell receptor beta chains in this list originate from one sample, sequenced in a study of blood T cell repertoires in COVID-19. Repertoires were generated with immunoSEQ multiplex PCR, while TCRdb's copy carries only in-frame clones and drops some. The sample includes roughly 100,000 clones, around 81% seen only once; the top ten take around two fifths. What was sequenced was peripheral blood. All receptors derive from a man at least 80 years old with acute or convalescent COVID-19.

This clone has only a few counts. The CDR3 DNA reads TGTGCCAGCAGTGAACCTGGGACAGCCACCGGGGAGCTGTTTTTT. This encodes CASSEPGTATGELFF. The chain combines TRBV6-1 with TRBJ2-2; the match to TRBD1 covers 7 bases. Germline-derived CDR1 and CDR2 are MNHNS and SASEGT. V was clipped by 2 bases and J by 4 bases; unmatched bases: 4. CDR3 length: 15 residues.

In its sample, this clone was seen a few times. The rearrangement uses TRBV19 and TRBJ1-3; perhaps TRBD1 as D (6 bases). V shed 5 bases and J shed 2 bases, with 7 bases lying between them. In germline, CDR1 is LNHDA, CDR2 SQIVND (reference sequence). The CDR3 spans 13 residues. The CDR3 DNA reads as TGTGCCAGTAGTGAGGGGGCTGGAAACACCATATATTTT. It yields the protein CASSEGAGNTIYF.

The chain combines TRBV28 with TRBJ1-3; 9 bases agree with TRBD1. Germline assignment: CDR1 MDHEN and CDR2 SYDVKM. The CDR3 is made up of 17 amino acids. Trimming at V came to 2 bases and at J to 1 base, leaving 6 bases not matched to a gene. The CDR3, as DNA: TGTGCCAGCAGTTTAACAGGGGGCCTGGCGTCTGGAAACACCATATATTTT. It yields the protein CASSLTGGLASGNTIYF.

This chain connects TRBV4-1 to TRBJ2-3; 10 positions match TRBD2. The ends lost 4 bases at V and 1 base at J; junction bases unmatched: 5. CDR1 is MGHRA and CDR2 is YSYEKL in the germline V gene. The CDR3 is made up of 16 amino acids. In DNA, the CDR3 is TGCGCCAGCAGCCTCGTAGGGACTAGCGGCACAGATACGCAGTATTTT. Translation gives CASSLVGTSGTDTQYF.

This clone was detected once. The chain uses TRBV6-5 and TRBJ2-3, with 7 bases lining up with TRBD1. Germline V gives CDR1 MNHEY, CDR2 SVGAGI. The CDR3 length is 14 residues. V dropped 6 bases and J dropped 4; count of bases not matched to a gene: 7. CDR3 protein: CASRGRQGPDTQYF. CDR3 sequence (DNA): TGTGCCAGCAGAGGCCGACAGGGACCAGATACGCAGTATTTT.